The T cell receptor (beta chain) described here comes from a study of ipilimumab plus nivolumab after autologous stem cell transplantation (dated by TCRdb to 2020 to 2022). Looking at the study overall: Trial patients received a median of roughly five ipilimumab doses and about 8 nivolumab doses. Patients in the myeloma cohort were either high-risk and transplant-naive or had relapsed within 3 years of a first autologous transplant. Approximately 35 patients made up the trial's intent-to-treat population. The trial enrolled patients with high-risk diffuse large B cell lymphoma, mature T cell lymphoma, or multiple myeloma undergoing autologous transplant. General conclusions and limits of the study: Combined checkpoint inhibition as post-transplant consolidation was concluded by the authors to appear tolerable. Per the authors, a biologic rationale for further study of the post-transplant checkpoint inhibition approach was offered by T cell receptor repertoire, regulatory T cell phenotype and gut microbiota profiles.

The library was produced with the immunoSEQ multiplex PCR assay. TCRdb stores this immuneACCESS table with in-frame sequences only. Part of the clones is absent; in the studies checked, under half of the shortfall reflects unresolved V genes, and no reason is known for the rest. In this sample the table shows several thousand clones, 85% to 90% of which occur a single time. The top ten clones comprise roughly 5.1% of the sample. The CDR3 runs 24 amino acids, cysteine and phenylalanine included. Only the CDR3 DNA is retained, 72 bases long and in frame from the first base. Starting 14 to 28 days after the autologous transplant, patients began checkpoint therapy, which included ipilimumab at 1 mg/kg intravenously on day 1 of selected weeks. Nivolumab was given at 3 mg/kg intravenously on day 1 of weeks 1, 4, 7, 10, and every two weeks through week 26. This was a Phase Ib clinical trial that tested ipilimumab plus nivolumab, given as combined checkpoint inhibition, for consolidation following autologous stem cell transplantation.

As for this clone: Its specific antigen is unknown. It has no much larger one-base neighbor in the sample; base qualities were not kept.

The sample was PBMCs, taken in a trial of ipilimumab plus nivolumab as post-transplant consolidation. Here the chain combines TRBV21-1 and TRBJ2-4; the D segment call TRBD2 is taken from the table without a DNA check. TRBV21-1 is listed as a pseudogene. The receptor was isolated from a female donor with multiple myeloma. The encoded CDR3 is CASSIPPSPGLAGVGGVAKNIQYF. The nucleotide sequence is TGTGCCAGCAGCATTCCCCCTTCACCGGGACTAGCGGGAGTGGGGGGGGTAGCCAAAAACATTCAGTACTTC.